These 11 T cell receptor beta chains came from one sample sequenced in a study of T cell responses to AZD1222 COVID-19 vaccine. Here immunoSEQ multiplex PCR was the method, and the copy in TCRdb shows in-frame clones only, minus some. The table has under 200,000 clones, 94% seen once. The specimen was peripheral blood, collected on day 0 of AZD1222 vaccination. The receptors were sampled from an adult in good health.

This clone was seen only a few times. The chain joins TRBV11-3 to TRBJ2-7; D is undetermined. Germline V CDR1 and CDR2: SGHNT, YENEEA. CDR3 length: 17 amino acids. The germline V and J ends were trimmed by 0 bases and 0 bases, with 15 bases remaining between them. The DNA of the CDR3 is TGTGCCAGCAGCTTAGACGGTCGTGGGGTTAGCTCCTACGAGCAGTACTTC. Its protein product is CASSLDGRGVSSYEQYF.

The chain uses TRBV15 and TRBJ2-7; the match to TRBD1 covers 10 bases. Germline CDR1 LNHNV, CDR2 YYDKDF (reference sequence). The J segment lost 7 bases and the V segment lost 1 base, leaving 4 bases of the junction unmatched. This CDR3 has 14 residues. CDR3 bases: TGTGCCACCAGCAGAGGACAGGGGGCAAGGGAGCAGTACTTC. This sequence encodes CATSRGQGAREQYF.

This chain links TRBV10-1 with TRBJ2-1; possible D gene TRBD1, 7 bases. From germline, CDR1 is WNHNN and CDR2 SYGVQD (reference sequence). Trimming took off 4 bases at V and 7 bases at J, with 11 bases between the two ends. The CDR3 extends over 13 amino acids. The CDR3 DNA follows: TGCGCCAGCAGTGTCCCAGGGGGGAATGAGCAGTTCTTC. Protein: CASSVPGGNEQFF.

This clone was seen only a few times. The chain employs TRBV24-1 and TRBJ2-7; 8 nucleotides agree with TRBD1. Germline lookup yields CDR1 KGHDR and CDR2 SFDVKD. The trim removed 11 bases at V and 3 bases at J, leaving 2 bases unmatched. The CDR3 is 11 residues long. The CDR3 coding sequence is TGTGCCAGCGGGACAGGCTACGAGCAGTACTTC. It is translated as CASGTGYEQYF.

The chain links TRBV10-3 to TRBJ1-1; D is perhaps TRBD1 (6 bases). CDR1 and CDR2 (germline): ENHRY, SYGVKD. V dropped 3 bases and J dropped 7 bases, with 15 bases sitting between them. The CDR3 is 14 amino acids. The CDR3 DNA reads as TGTGCCATCAGTGAACCCGGAGGACAGTTTGAAGCTTTCTTT. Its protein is CAISEPGGQFEAFF.

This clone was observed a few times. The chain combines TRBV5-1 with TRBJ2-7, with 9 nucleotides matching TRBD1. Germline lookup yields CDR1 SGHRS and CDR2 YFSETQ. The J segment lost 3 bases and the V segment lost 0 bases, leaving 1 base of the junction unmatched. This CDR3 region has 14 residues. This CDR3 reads CASSLGTGVYEQYF. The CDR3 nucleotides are TGCGCCAGCAGCTTGGGGACAGGGGTCTACGAGCAGTACTTC.

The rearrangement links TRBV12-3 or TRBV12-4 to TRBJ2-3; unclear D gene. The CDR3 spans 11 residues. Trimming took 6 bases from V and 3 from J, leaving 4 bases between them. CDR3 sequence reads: CASRLTDTQYF. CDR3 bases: TGTGCCAGCAGGTTAACAGATACGCAGTATTTT.

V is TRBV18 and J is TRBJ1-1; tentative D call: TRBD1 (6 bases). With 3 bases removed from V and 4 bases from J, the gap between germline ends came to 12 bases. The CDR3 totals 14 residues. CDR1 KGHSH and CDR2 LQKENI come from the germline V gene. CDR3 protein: CASSPYRAGTEAFF. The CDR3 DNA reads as TGTGCCAGCTCACCGTACAGGGCGGGCACTGAAGCTTTCTTT.

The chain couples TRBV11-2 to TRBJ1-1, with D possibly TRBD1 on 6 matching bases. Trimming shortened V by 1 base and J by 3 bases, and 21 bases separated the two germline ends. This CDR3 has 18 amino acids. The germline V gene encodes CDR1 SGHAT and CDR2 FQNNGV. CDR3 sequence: CASSLVRGRGIRDTEAFF. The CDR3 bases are TGTGCCAGCAGCTTAGTTAGGGGCAGGGGTATCAGGGACACTGAAGCTTTCTTT.

The CDR3: CASSKAPRLAGVDEQYF. DNA for the CDR3: TGTGCCAGCAGCAAAGCACCCAGACTAGCGGGAGTGGACGAGCAGTACTTC. The chain uses TRBV21-1 and TRBJ2-7; no DNA check was done on the table's D call, TRBD2. TRBV21-1 is a documented pseudogene. The CDR3 has 17 amino acids.

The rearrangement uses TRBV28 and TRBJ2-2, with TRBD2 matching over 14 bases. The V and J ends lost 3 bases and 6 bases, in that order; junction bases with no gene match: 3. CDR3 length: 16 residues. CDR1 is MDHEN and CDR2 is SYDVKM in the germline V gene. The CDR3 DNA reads TGTGCCAGCAGTTTCGGGACTAGCGGGAGACCCGGGGAGCTGTTTTTT. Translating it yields CASSFGTSGRPGELFF.